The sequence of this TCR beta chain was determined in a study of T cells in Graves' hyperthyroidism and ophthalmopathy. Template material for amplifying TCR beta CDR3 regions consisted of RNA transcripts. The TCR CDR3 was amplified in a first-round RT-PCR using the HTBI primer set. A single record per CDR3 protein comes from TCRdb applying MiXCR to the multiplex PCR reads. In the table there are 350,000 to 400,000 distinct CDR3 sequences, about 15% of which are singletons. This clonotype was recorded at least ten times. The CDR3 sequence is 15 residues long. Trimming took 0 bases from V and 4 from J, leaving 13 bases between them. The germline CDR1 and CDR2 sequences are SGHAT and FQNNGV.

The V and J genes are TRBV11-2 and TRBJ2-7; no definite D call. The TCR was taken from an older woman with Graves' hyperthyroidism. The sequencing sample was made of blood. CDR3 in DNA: TGTGCCAGCAGCTTAGAACCTACAACGGCATACGAGCAGTACTTC. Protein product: CASSLEPTTAYEQYF. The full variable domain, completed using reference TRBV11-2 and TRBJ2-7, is EAGVAQSPRYKIIEKRQSVAFWCNPISGHATLYWYQQILGQGPKLLIQFQNNGVVDDSQLPKDRFSAERLKGVDSTLKIQPAKLEDSAVYLCASSLEPTTAYEQYFGPGTRLTVT.